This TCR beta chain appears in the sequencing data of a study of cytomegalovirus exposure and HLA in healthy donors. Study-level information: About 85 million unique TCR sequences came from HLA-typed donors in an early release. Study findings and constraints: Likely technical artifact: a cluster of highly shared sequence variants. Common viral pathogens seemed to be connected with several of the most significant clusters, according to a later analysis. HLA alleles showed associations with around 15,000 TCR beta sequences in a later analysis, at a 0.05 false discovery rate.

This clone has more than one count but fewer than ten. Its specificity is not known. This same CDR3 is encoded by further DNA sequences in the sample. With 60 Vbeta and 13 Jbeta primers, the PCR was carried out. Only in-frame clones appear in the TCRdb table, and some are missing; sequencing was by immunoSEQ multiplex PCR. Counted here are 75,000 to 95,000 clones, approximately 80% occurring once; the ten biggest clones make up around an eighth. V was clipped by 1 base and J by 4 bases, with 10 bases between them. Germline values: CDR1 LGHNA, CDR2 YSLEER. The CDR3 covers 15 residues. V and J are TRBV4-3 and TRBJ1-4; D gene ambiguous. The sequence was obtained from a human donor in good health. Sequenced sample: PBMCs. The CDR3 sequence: CASSQGGRDNEKLFF. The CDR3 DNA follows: TGCGCCAGCAGCCAAGGAGGCAGAGATAATGAAAAACTGTTTTTT.